The 3 T cell receptor beta chains below come from one sample, sequenced in a study of tumor-infiltrating lymphocytes in primary liver carcinoma (dated by TCRdb to 2015 to 2018). Sequencing took place on an Illumina HiSeq 2500. TCRbeta-specific cDNA was reverse-transcribed from about 0.45 ug total RNA using a constant-region primer and ProtoScript II reverse transcriptase. Three nested multiplex PCR rounds, following a slightly modified ARM-PCR procedure, were used to build the TCRbeta libraries. Each of the first two PCR rounds ran for approximately 11 cycles and used multiplex TRBV1-TRBV30 forward primers together with a Cbeta reverse primer. TCRdb trimmed the raw reads at Q25, called clones with MiXCR and kept productive beta chains. Each CDR3 protein appears once, grouped with its most common genes and DNA. The sample table holds around 210,000 distinct CDR3 sequences, of which about 61% were seen once. The ten largest clones add up to approximately 6.5% of the sample.

Blood RNA was extracted from unsorted whole blood with TRIzol reagent; germline DNA came from the DNeasy Blood & Tissue kit. The sample taken for sequencing was peripheral blood. These receptor sequences come from a woman between 55 and 75 years old with primary liver carcinoma and hepatitis B virus infection.

The rearrangement uses TRBV29-1 and TRBJ2-1; weak D call: TRBD1 (6 bases). This CDR3 has 15 residues. V lost 4 bases and J lost 10, with 23 bases in between. CDR1 is SQVTM, CDR2 ANQGSEA, per germline. CDR3 protein: CSVANRVRVGHEQFF. CDR3 nucleotides: TGCAGCGTTGCTAACAGGGTACGGGTCGGGCACGAGCAGTTCTTC.

At least ten counts were recorded for this clonotype. The CDR3 is CASSEGQAASYEQYF. Written as DNA, the CDR3 is TGTGCCAGCAGTGAGGGACAGGCGGCCTCCTACGAGCAGTACTTC. The V and J genes are TRBV6-1 and TRBJ2-7; 8 bases fit TRBD1. Germline trimming cut 3 bases from V and 0 bases from J; bases unmatched to any gene: 4. CDR1 is MNHNS, CDR2 SASEGT, per germline. The CDR3 spans 15 residues.

This clonotype was found a few times. The chain couples TRBV6-2 or TRBV6-3 to TRBJ1-3; D is perhaps TRBD1 (6 bases). The CDR3 length is 16 residues. V was shortened by 2 bases and J by 0 bases, with 11 bases between the two germline ends. The V gene's germline CDR1 is MNHEY and CDR2 SVGEGT. This CDR3 is CASSYADSRSGNTIYF. DNA for the CDR3: TGTGCCAGCAGTTACGCGGACAGCCGCTCTGGAAACACCATATATTTT.